What follows are 13 T cell receptor beta chains derived from one specimen sequenced in a study of response to subunit inactivated influenza vaccine. One entry per CDR3 protein results from TCRdb running MiXCR on the RT-PCR reads. The table shows hundreds of thousands of distinct CDR3 sequences, with 15% to 18% occurring only once. The material was PBMCs from blood, obtained 11 to 12 days after vaccination. The receptors were sampled from a man over 45 who received an inactivated influenza vaccine.

In its sample, this clonotype was seen a few times. The V and J genes are TRBV28 and TRBJ1-2; 10 nucleotides match TRBD1. CDR3 length: 15 amino acids. Germline values: CDR1 MDHEN, CDR2 SYDVKM. The junction had 6 bases not matched to a gene; V was cut back by 2 bases and J by 6 bases. CDR3 loop: CASSLIPTGGDGYTF. CDR3 in DNA: TGTGCCAGCAGTTTAATCCCGACAGGGGGCGATGGCTACACCTTC.

This clonotype was seen ten or more times. V gene TRBV5-1 combines with J gene TRBJ1-5, with D possibly TRBD1 on 6 matching bases. Looked up from germline, CDR1 is SGHRS and CDR2 is YFSETQ. The CDR3 spans 15 residues. Trimming removed 0 bases from V and 0 bases from J, with 7 bases in between. CDR3: CASSLEGDSNQPQHF. DNA for the CDR3: TGCGCCAGCAGCTTGGAGGGGGATAGCAATCAGCCCCAGCATTTT.

This clonotype has just one count. The rearrangement links TRBV7-3 to TRBJ2-1; 8 bases line up with TRBD2. The CDR3 has 14 amino acids. The germline CDR1 and CDR2 sequences are SGHTA and FQGTGA. Losses at the gene ends were 5 bases for V and 7 bases for J; bases not matched to a gene: 7. The CDR3 coding sequence is TGTGCCAGCAGCGATAAGCGGGAGTCTAATGAGCAGTTCTTC. It codes for CASSDKRESNEQFF.

This clonotype was detected ten times or more. This chain links TRBV6-1 with TRBJ2-1, with TRBD2 identical over 11 bases. The CDR3 has 14 amino acids. In germline, CDR1 is MNHNS, CDR2 SASEGT. V lost 4 bases, J lost 4 bases, and 0 bases stayed unmatched. The CDR3 sequence: CASSVAGGYNEQFF. In nucleotides, the CDR3 is TGTGCCAGCAGTGTAGCGGGAGGGTACAATGAGCAGTTCTTC.

The chain carries TRBV6-5 and TRBJ2-4, with 8 bases fitting TRBD2. CDR3 length: 18 amino acids. J lost 0 bases, V lost 0 bases, and 7 bases had no gene match. Germline CDR1 MNHEY, CDR2 SVGAGI. DNA for the CDR3: TGTGCCAGCAGTTACTCATTTGGACTAGCTGAAGCCAAAAACATTCAGTACTTC. It codes for CASSYSFGLAEAKNIQYF.

The table lists this clonotype with a few counts. This sequence joins TRBV6-4 and TRBJ1-4; no definite D call. V was cut by 3 bases and J by 3 bases, with 8 bases left in between. This CDR3 contains 14 residues. CDR1 and CDR2 from the germline V gene are MRHNA and SNTAGT. The CDR3 region is CASSEDPSNEKLFF. The CDR3 nucleotides are TGTGCCAGCAGTGAAGACCCATCTAATGAAAAACTGTTTTTT.

This clonotype was counted only a few times. This sequence joins TRBV11-2 and TRBJ2-2; D is perhaps TRBD1 (6 bases). The CDR3 totals 14 residues. The V end was cut by 4 bases, the J end by 3 bases, with 9 bases between. Germline CDR1 SGHAT, CDR2 FQNNGV. The CDR3 here is CASSWTADTGELFF. CDR3 coding DNA: TGTGCCAGCAGCTGGACAGCGGACACCGGGGAGCTGTTTTTT.

The chain combines TRBV27 with TRBJ2-7; tentative D call: TRBD1 (6 bases). This CDR3 comprises 15 residues. V was cut by 1 base and J by 5 bases, with 15 bases left in between. Germline V gene sequence: CDR1 MNHEY, CDR2 SMNVEV (reference sequence). CDR3 residues: CASSLYSTGNNEQYF. The DNA of the CDR3 is TGTGCCAGCAGTTTATATAGCACAGGGAACAACGAGCAGTACTTC.

The rearrangement uses TRBV5-6 and TRBJ1-2, with a tentative D call TRBD1 (6 bases). The CDR3 length is 15 residues. V was trimmed by 0 bases and J by 4 bases, leaving 13 bases between them. The germline CDR1 and CDR2 sequences are SGHDT and YYEEEE. CDR3 residues: CASSLGDKHFYGYTF. Written as DNA, the CDR3 is TGTGCCAGCAGCTTGGGGGACAAACATTTCTATGGCTACACCTTC.

This clonotype was seen only a few times. This chain uses TRBV20-1 with TRBJ2-7; possibly TRBD1 for D (5 bases). CDR1 is DFQATT, CDR2 SNEGSKA, per germline (reference sequence). The CDR3 runs to 12 residues. Trimming stripped 3 bases from V and 5 bases from J, with 11 bases between. The CDR3, as DNA: TGCAGTGCTAGTAACAGGCCCCACGAGCAGTACTTC. Protein product: CSASNRPHEQYF.

This clonotype was counted only a few times. The rearrangement joins TRBV3-1 to TRBJ1-2; D ambiguous. Germline CDR1 LGHDT, CDR2 YNNKEL (reference sequence). The CDR3 is made up of 15 amino acids. V lost 3 bases and J lost 8, with 19 bases in between. CDR3 nucleotide sequence: TGTGCCAGCAGCCAGTCCGGGTTAAAAGATGGGGGCTACACCTTC. The encoded protein is CASSQSGLKDGGYTF.

V and J are TRBV24-1 and TRBJ1-2; tentatively, D is TRBD1 (5 bases). Germline V gene data show CDR1 as KGHDR and CDR2 as SFDVKD. The V and J ends lost 4 bases and 5 bases respectively, with 19 bases between them. The CDR3 consists of 16 residues. The CDR3, as DNA: TGTGCCACCAGTGACGGATTCGGGACGGGAAGTTATGGCTACACCTTC. Amino acid sequence: CATSDGFGTGSYGYTF.

This chain uses TRBV20-1 with TRBJ1-6; TRBD1 matches at 9 bases. Germline CDR1 reads DFQATT; CDR2 reads SNEGSKA (reference sequence). Unmatched junction bases numbered 9, after V lost 3 bases and J lost 9 bases. The CDR3 has 15 residues. CDR3 in DNA: TGCAGTGCTAGTTTTTCGGGACAGGGAAGTTCACCCCTCCACTTT. Translation: CSASFSGQGSSPLHF.